A selection of T cell receptor beta chains follows, all from one sample in a study of blood T cell repertoires in COVID-19. Profiled with immunoSEQ multiplex PCR; TCRdb holds only in-frame clones, not every one. The profile shows 430,000 or so clones, around 90% of them singletons. The sequenced sample was peripheral blood. These receptors were taken from a man between 18 and 29 years old with COVID-19, enrolled during active disease. Both conserved end residues are part of each CDR3. The order of the fields is clone size, V gene, J gene, D gene, CDR3 protein, CDR3 DNA. A D gene is named only where the DNA matches it firmly. The size field is filled for only some rows; it gives once, few, many or a size class.

NA	TRBV11-2	TRBJ2-5	TRBD1	CASSPSGGWETQYF	TGTGCCAGCAGCCCATCAGGGGGCTGGGAGACCCAGTACTTC
NA	TRBV29-1	TRBJ2-1	TRBD1	CSVEDRQGSYNEQFF	TGCAGCGTTGAAGATCGACAGGGTTCCTACAATGAGCAGTTCTTC
NA	TRBV29-1	TRBJ1-1	NA	CSVEPQGNTEAFF	TGCAGCGTTGAGCCTCAGGGGAACACTGAAGCTTTCTTT
NA	TRBV7-9	TRBJ2-1	TRBD2	CASSGTSVEQFF	TGTGCCAGCAGCGGGACTAGCGTCGAGCAGTTCTTC
NA	TRBV5-1	TRBJ2-1	NA	CASSLGVRDEQFF	TGCGCCAGCTCCCTAGGGGTTCGGGATGAGCAGTTCTTC
NA	TRBV5-6	TRBJ2-7	TRBD2	CASRSRGGTYEQYF	TGTGCCAGCCGCTCACGGGGGGGTACCTACGAGCAGTACTTC
few	TRBV7-7	TRBJ2-2	NA	CASSLDYSNTGELFF	TGTGCTAGCAGCCTGGACTATTCGAACACCGGGGAGCTGTTTTTT
NA	TRBV4-1	TRBJ2-3	TRBD2	CASSQVGGRLDTQYF	TGCGCCAGCAGCCAAGTGGGCGGGAGGTTAGATACGCAGTATTTT
NA	TRBV6-1	TRBJ2-3	NA	CASSEQGRDTQYF	TGTGCCAGCAGTGAACAGGGTAGGGATACGCAGTATTTT
NA	TRBV7-9	TRBJ2-7	TRBD2	CASSHTSGSYEQYF	TGTGCCAGCAGCCACACTAGCGGGAGTTACGAGCAGTACTTC
NA	TRBV12-3/TRBV12-4	TRBJ1-1	NA	CASIAGLNTEAFF	TGTGCCAGCATTGCGGGTCTGAACACTGAAGCTTTCTTT
NA	TRBV5-1	TRBJ1-4	NA	CASSLSSRAEKLFF	TGCGCCAGCAGCTTGTCGAGCAGGGCGGAAAAACTGTTTTTT
NA	TRBV6-1	TRBJ2-5	NA	CASSEDFVGTGNF	NA
NA	TRBV29-1	TRBJ2-3	TRBD2	CSVEGLATDTQYF	TGCAGCGTTGAAGGACTAGCTACAGATACGCAGTATTTT
NA	TRBV3-1/TRBV3-2	TRBJ2-1	TRBD2	CASSQILAGVYNEQFF	TGTGCCAGCAGCCAAATCCTAGCGGGAGTTTACAATGAGCAGTTCTTC
NA	TRBV7-9	TRBJ2-1	TRBD2	CASSPGSGTRGNEQFF	TGTGCCAGCAGCCCCGGGTCCGGGACTAGAGGCAATGAGCAGTTCTTC
NA	TRBV19	TRBJ1-2	TRBD1	CASSPQTGDHGYTF	TGTGCCAGTAGTCCCCAGACAGGGGATCATGGCTACACCTTC
few	TRBV24-1	TRBJ1-2	TRBD1	CATSDPDRAYGYTF	TGTGCCACCAGTGACCCTGACAGGGCCTATGGCTACACCTTC
NA	TRBV6-4	TRBJ2-1	TRBD1	CASSPRQGADNEQFF	TGTGCCAGCAGTCCTAGACAGGGGGCTGACAATGAGCAGTTCTTC
NA	TRBV3-1/TRBV3-2	TRBJ1-1	NA	CASSLGGGRNTEAFF	TGTGCCAGCAGCCTAGGAGGCGGGAGGAACACTGAAGCTTTCTTT
NA	TRBV28	TRBJ1-3	TRBD1	CASSSQGLGNTIYF	TGTGCCAGCAGTTCACAGGGGCTTGGAAACACCATATATTTT
few	TRBV29-1	TRBJ1-1	NA	CSVESSRVGEAFF	TGCAGCGTTGAGAGCTCGAGGGTTGGTGAAGCTTTCTTT
NA	TRBV7-6	TRBJ2-1	NA	CASSSRGAEFF	TGTGCCAGCAGCTCCCGGGGGGCGGAGTTCTTC
NA	TRBV7-6	TRBJ2-2	TRBD1	CASGRDRGQGTGELFF	TGTGCCAGCGGAAGAGACAGGGGGCAGGGCACCGGGGAGCTGTTTTTT
NA	TRBV24-1	TRBJ2-2	TRBD1	CATSDPGQGGGELFF	TGTGCCACCAGTGATCCGGGACAGGGTGGCGGGGAGCTGTTTTTT
NA	TRBV10-2	TRBJ2-2	TRBD1	CASSETGQGTGELFF	TGCGCCAGCAGTGAAACGGGACAGGGAACCGGGGAGCTGTTTTTT
NA	TRBV2	TRBJ1-5	NA	CASSASGARGQPQHF	TGTGCCAGCAGTGCCTCCGGGGCGCGGGGTCAGCCCCAGCATTTT
NA	TRBV4-1	TRBJ2-7	TRBD2	CASSQGLGGLETYEQYF	TGCGCCAGCAGCCAAGGGTTGGGGGGACTAGAAACCTACGAGCAGTACTTC
NA	TRBV9	TRBJ2-1	NA	CASSNNPGKTYNEQFF	TGTGCCAGCAGCAATAACCCAGGGAAAACCTACAATGAGCAGTTCTTC
NA	TRBV7-8	TRBJ2-7	NA	CASSSSGPAGEQYF	TGTGCCAGCAGCTCCTCGGGCCCGGCGGGGGAGCAGTACTTC
once	TRBV29-1	TRBJ1-4	TRBD1	CSTTGANEKLFF	TGCAGCACCACAGGGGCTAATGAAAAACTGTTTTTT
NA	TRBV4-1	TRBJ1-5	NA	CASSQTGSNQPQHF	TGCGCCAGCAGCCAAACGGGGAGCAATCAGCCCCAGCATTTT
NA	TRBV5-1	TRBJ1-1	NA	CASSYGLMNTEAFF	TGCGCCAGCAGTTACGGACTGATGAACACTGAAGCTTTCTTT
NA	TRBV3-1/TRBV3-2	TRBJ2-1	TRBD1	CASSPPGTGLEQFF	TGTGCCAGCAGCCCCCCCGGGACAGGGCTTGAGCAGTTCTTC
NA	TRBV3-1/TRBV3-2	TRBJ2-7	TRBD2	CASSPPSGSYEQYF	TGTGCCAGCAGCCCCCCTAGCGGGAGCTACGAGCAGTACTTC
NA	TRBV15	TRBJ1-2	NA	CATSGGTGMGAYGYTF	TGTGCCACCAGCGGGGGAACAGGGATGGGTGCCTATGGCTACACCTTC
NA	TRBV24-1	TRBJ2-1	TRBD2	CATSDRDGGRNEQFF	TGTGCCACCAGTGATCGAGATGGCGGGAGGAATGAGCAGTTCTTC
NA	TRBV4-1	TRBJ2-5	TRBD2	CASSHLAGGQETQYF	TGCGCCAGCAGCCACCTAGCGGGGGGGCAAGAGACCCAGTACTTC
NA	TRBV5-6	TRBJ1-5	NA	CASSSRTAPYSNQPQHF	TGTGCCAGCAGCTCCCGGACAGCACCGTATAGCAATCAGCCCCAGCATTTT
NA	TRBV23-1	TRBJ1-2	TRBD1	CASSRRPRRQGPDYGYTF	TGCGCCAGCAGTCGACGACCCCGCCGACAGGGGCCAGACTATGGCTACACCTTC
NA	TRBV7-9	TRBJ2-5	TRBD2	CASSRDSGRAATQYF	TGTGCCAGCAGTCGAGATAGCGGGAGGGCCGCGACCCAGTACTTC